A single sample is the source of the 10 T cell receptor beta chains below, sequenced in a study of T-cell reconstitution after alpha-beta-depleted transplantation in children. Library preparation (for TCRbeta) was performed with unique molecular identifiers. MiXCR was run by TCRdb on the PCR reads, yielding one entry per CDR3 protein. The table includes 330,000 or so distinct CDR3 sequences, around 10% detected once. Sequenced material: PBMCs, taken before TCRalphabeta/CD19-depleted stem cell transplant. The origin of the receptors is a boy less than two years old with acute myeloid leukemia, due to receive a stem cell transplant.

This clonotype was observed at least ten times. V and J are TRBV28 and TRBJ2-7; maybe TRBD2 (5 bases). This CDR3 contains 15 residues. Trimming took 7 bases from V and 3 from J, leaving 19 bases between them. Germline V gene lookup returns CDR1 MDHEN and CDR2 SYDVKM. CDR3 protein: CASTSGLPGGYEQYF. The CDR3 region has the DNA TGTGCCAGCACCTCAGGACTTCCTGGCGGCTACGAGCAGTACTTC.

This clonotype was seen repeatedly, ten times or more. The CDR3 DNA follows: TGTGCCAGCACCCTAACAACGAACACCGGGGAGCTGTTTTTT. Translated: CASTLTTNTGELFF. The V and J genes are TRBV9 and TRBJ2-2, with D unclear. CDR1 and CDR2 (germline): SGDLS, YYNGEE. This CDR3 region has 14 residues. V lost 6 bases to trimming and J lost 0 bases, with 9 bases between them.

This clonotype was recorded many times. This chain uses TRBV24-1 with TRBJ2-7, with D uncertain. The CDR3 has 11 residues. V lost 3 bases and J 4 bases, leaving 3 bases between the germline ends. Germline CDR1 and CDR2: KGHDR and SFDVKD. The CDR3 sequence: CATSDRYEQYF. As DNA, the CDR3 is TGTGCCACCAGTGATCGTTACGAGCAGTACTTC.

In its sample, this clonotype was seen a few times. The gene calls are TRBV7-8 and TRBJ2-1, with 11 bases identical to TRBD2. The V segment lost 1 base and the J segment 7 bases; nucleotides outside the gene matches: 3. The germline gives CDR1 SGHVS, CDR2 FQNEAQ. The CDR3 consists of 15 residues. The CDR3 DNA is TGTGCCAGCAGCTTAGGACTAGCGGGAATGAATGAGCAGTTCTTC. Protein sequence: CASSLGLAGMNEQFF.

This clonotype was detected many times. The chain recombines TRBV7-2 with TRBJ2-2; TRBD1 agrees at 8 bases. Germline assignment: CDR1 SGHTA and CDR2 FQGNSA. V lost 1 base, J lost 8 bases, and 6 bases stayed unmatched. This CDR3 has 15 amino acids. CDR3 bases: TGTGCCAGCAGCTTAGAAGGGACAGGTGGAGGGGAGCTGTTTTTT. It specifies CASSLEGTGGGELFF.

This clonotype was seen many times. This chain links TRBV25-1 with TRBJ2-1; 9 nucleotides agree with TRBD2. V dropped 5 bases and J dropped 2; count of bases not matched to a gene: 4. Germline assignment: CDR1 MGHDK and CDR2 SYGVNS. This CDR3 spans 15 amino acids. In nucleotides, the CDR3 is TGTGCCAGCAGTATAGCGGGAGTTGCCTACAATGAGCAGTTCTTC. Translation gives CASSIAGVAYNEQFF.

This clonotype has ten or more counts. The CDR3 is CASSSGLGTGELFF. In DNA, the CDR3 is TGTGCCAGCAGTTCGGGCCTGGGGACCGGGGAGCTGTTTTTT. V and J are TRBV7-9 and TRBJ2-2; D is uncertain. With 6 bases removed from V and 5 bases from J, the gap between germline ends came to 13 bases. This CDR3 comprises 14 residues. The germline V gene has CDR1 SEHNR and CDR2 FQNEAQ (reference sequence).

The chain couples TRBV3-1 to TRBJ2-7; 9 bases match TRBD2. Trimming at V came to 0 bases and at J to 3 bases, leaving 12 bases not matched to a gene. CDR1 is LGHDT, CDR2 YNNKEL, per germline (reference sequence). The CDR3 spans 18 residues. This CDR3 reads CASSQETLAGRGFYEQYF. In DNA form, the CDR3 reads TGTGCCAGCAGCCAAGAGACGCTAGCGGGAAGGGGGTTCTACGAGCAGTACTTC.

Only a few counts were recorded for this clonotype. This chain joins TRBV12-3 or TRBV12-4 and TRBJ2-2; TRBD1 is a possible D gene (6 bases). V lost 5 bases, J lost 5 bases, and 15 bases lay in between. The CDR3 spans 15 residues. DNA of the CDR3: TGTGCCAGCAGTCCAAACAGGGTCGGGACCGGGGAGCTGTTTTTT. This sequence encodes CASSPNRVGTGELFF.

At least ten counts were recorded for this clonotype. This chain links TRBV30 with TRBJ1-1, with 7 nucleotides matching TRBD1. V was clipped by 1 base and J by 7 bases; unmatched bases: 3. Germline-derived CDR1 and CDR2 are GTSNPN and SVGIG (reference sequence). The CDR3 covers 12 residues. The DNA for the CDR3 is TGTGCCTGGAGTGCAGGGGGGGGTGAAGCTTTCTTT. Residues: CAWSAGGGEAFF.